This entry lists 20 T cell receptor beta chains sequenced from one sample in a study of cytomegalovirus exposure and HLA in healthy donors. The PCR made use of 60 Vbeta and 13 Jbeta primers. Produced via immunoSEQ multiplex PCR; TCRdb's table is partial and in-frame only. The sample includes about 250,000 clones, roughly 73% of them seen just once. Material: PBMCs. Every receptor here comes from a boy aged 5-17 years in good health and CMV-seronegative.

This chain joins TRBV11-3 and TRBJ2-1, with 7 bases identical to TRBD2. Germline V gene sequence: CDR1 SGHNT, CDR2 YENEEA. V lost 4 bases to trimming and J lost 3 bases; unmatched junction nucleotides: 9. The CDR3 has 16 residues. The CDR3 region is CASSSPELASYNEQFF. In nucleotides, the CDR3 is TGTGCCAGCAGCTCACCCGAACTAGCGAGCTACAATGAGCAGTTCTTC.

This clone has just one count. The CDR3 spells CAWKRGRNYGYTF. CDR3 sequence (DNA): TGTGCCTGGAAACGGGGGAGAAACTATGGCTACACCTTC. J is TRBJ1-2 and V is TRBV30, with D perhaps matching TRBD1 (5 bases). The CDR3 spans 13 residues. V lost 4 bases, J lost 2 bases, and 11 bases lay in between. The germline gives CDR1 GTSNPN, CDR2 SVGIG (reference sequence).

This clone was seen more than once but under ten times. The rearrangement links TRBV5-6 to TRBJ2-4; D perhaps matches TRBD1 (6 bases). CDR1 is SGHDT and CDR2 is YYEEEE in the germline V gene. The V gene lost 4 bases and the J gene lost 0 bases, with 17 bases spanning the gap. This CDR3 has 17 amino acids. Here the CDR3 DNA reads TGTGCCAGCAGCCCCTTAGGACAGAGCTTAGCCAAAAACATTCAGTACTTC. Its protein is CASSPLGQSLAKNIQYF.

This chain connects TRBV5-1 to TRBJ1-1; 9 positions agree with TRBD1. Per germline, CDR1 SGHRS and CDR2 YFSETQ. The V and J ends lost 3 bases and 6 bases, in that order; junction bases with no gene match: 0. The CDR3 spans 12 residues. The CDR3 coding sequence is TGCGCCAGCAGCTGGACAGGGGCTGAAGCTTTCTTT. Amino acids: CASSWTGAEAFF. Full variable domain (outside the CDR3, taken from reference TRBV5-1 and TRBJ1-1): KAGVTQTPRYLIKTRGQQVTLSCSPISGHRSVSWYQQTPGQGLQFLFEYFSETQRNKGNFPGRFSGRQFSNSRSEMNVSTLELGDSALYLCASSWTGAEAFFGQGTRLTVV.

The chain recombines TRBV11-1 with TRBJ2-2; weak D call: TRBD2 (5 bases). Germline loops: CDR1 SGHAT, CDR2 FQDESV (reference sequence). CDR3 length: 14 residues. V was clipped by 4 bases and J by 5 bases, with 11 bases between them. The CDR3 nucleotides are TGTGCCAGCAGCTCCCCTTGGGAGACCGGGGAGCTGTTTTTT. It codes for CASSSPWETGELFF.

This clone was counted once. The sample has other DNA sequences that encode this CDR3 too. The CDR3 protein is CAWSAGNTEAFF. In DNA form, the CDR3 reads TGTGCCTGGAGTGCAGGGAACACTGAAGCTTTCTTT. The gene calls are TRBV30 and TRBJ1-1; D not resolved. This CDR3 is 12 amino acids long. Trimming stripped 1 base from V and 1 base from J, with 4 bases between. Germline-derived CDR1 and CDR2 are GTSNPN and SVGIG (reference sequence).

The chain recombines TRBV11-2 with TRBJ2-1; 8 nucleotides agree with TRBD2. The germline V gene encodes CDR1 SGHAT and CDR2 FQNNGV. J gave up 0 bases and V 5 bases, and 9 bases lay outside the gene matches. The CDR3 contains 17 residues. CDR3 coding DNA: TGTGCCAGCAGCACCATACTAGCGGACCCCTCCTACAATGAGCAGTTCTTC. Encoded protein: CASSTILADPSYNEQFF.

The gene calls are TRBV6-5 and TRBJ1-6; TRBD1 agrees at 8 bases. This CDR3 comprises 16 residues. After removal of 4 bases from V and 7 bases from J, the junction contained 9 bases not matched to a gene. Germline lookup yields CDR1 MNHEY and CDR2 SVGAGI. The CDR3 spells CASSFSLGQGNSPLHF. CDR3 nucleotide sequence: TGTGCCAGCAGTTTCTCCCTCGGACAGGGAAATTCACCCCTCCACTTT.

The genes are TRBV5-1 and TRBJ2-7; TRBD1 agrees at 9 bases. Germline V lookup: CDR1 SGHRS, CDR2 YFSETQ. V trimming: 4 bases; J trimming: 2 bases; junction bases outside the gene matches: 7. The CDR3 is made up of 15 amino acids. CDR3 in DNA: TGCGCCAGCAGCAGACGGACAGGGGAGGCCTACGAGCAGTACTTC. This codes for CASSRRTGEAYEQYF.

This chain joins TRBV14 and TRBJ2-7; no reliable D call. The CDR3 extends over 16 amino acids. V lost 4 bases, J lost 4 bases, and 20 bases lay in between. Per the germline V gene, CDR1 is SGHDN and CDR2 is FVKESK. Here the CDR3 reads CASSPRIDNERYEQYF. In DNA, the CDR3 is TGTGCCAGCAGCCCCAGGATCGACAACGAAAGGTACGAGCAGTACTTC. The full variable domain, in which reference TRBV14 and TRBJ2-7 provide the parts outside the CDR3, is EAGVTQFPSHSVIEKGQTVTLRCDPISGHDNLYWYRRVMGKEIKFLLHFVKESKQDESGMPNNRFLAERTGGTYSTLKVQPAELEDSGVYFCASSPRIDNERYEQYFGPGTRLTVT.

This sequence joins TRBV5-6 and TRBJ1-1; no firm D call. Trimming cost V 5 bases and J 6 bases, with 23 bases left between them. The CDR3 covers 16 residues. Germline V gives CDR1 SGHDT, CDR2 YYEEEE. The DNA of the CDR3 is TGTGCCAGCAGTTCCCCGAATGAGGTTTTGTGGGCTGAAGCTTTCTTT. Its protein is CASSSPNEVLWAEAFF.

Details on this clone: A read error may produce the germline difference seen at one junction end. The CDR3 loop reads CSVGNPNCGYTF. CDR3 in DNA: TGCAGCGTTGGAAACCCTAACTGTGGCTACACCTTC. This chain uses TRBV29-1 with TRBJ1-2; D gene ambiguous. The CDR3 is 12 amino acids. Germline CDR1 reads SQVTM; CDR2 reads ANQGSEA.

CDR3 region: CASSTGQVGHQPQHF. Here the CDR3 DNA reads TGTGCCAGCAGTACGGGACAGGTGGGCCATCAGCCCCAGCATTTT. The chain is built from TRBV27 and TRBJ1-5; TRBD1 aligns across 8 bases. CDR3 length equals 15 residues. Trimming removed 5 bases from V and 5 bases from J; junction bases left unmatched: 8. Germline CDR1 reads MNHEY; CDR2 reads SMNVEV (reference sequence).

This clone was observed a single time. The chain employs TRBV14 and TRBJ2-5; TRBD1 aligns across 8 bases. The better agreement between TRBJ2-7 and the DNA end casts doubt on the J call. This CDR3 is 16 amino acids long. Germline V lookup: CDR1 SGHDN, CDR2 FVKESK. This CDR3 is CASSSGQGMISYEQYF. In DNA, the CDR3 is TGTGCCAGCAGCAGTGGACAGGGAATGATCTCCTACGAGCAGTACTTC.

A single count supports this clone. This sequence joins TRBV4-1 and TRBJ2-5; 14 nucleotides agree with TRBD2. The CDR3 covers 18 residues. Germline V gene data show CDR1 as MGHRA and CDR2 as YSYEKL. J gave up 2 bases and V 3 bases, and 8 bases lay outside the gene matches. The CDR3 sequence is CASSQGLAGAGLQETQYF. The CDR3 DNA reads as TGCGCCAGCAGCCAGGGACTAGCGGGAGCTGGGCTTCAAGAGACCCAGTACTTC.

The chain uses TRBV11-2 and TRBJ2-5, with 9 bases that match TRBD1. This CDR3 spans 16 amino acids. The germline gives CDR1 SGHAT, CDR2 FQNNGV. V dropped 1 base and J dropped 0; count of bases not matched to a gene: 3. DNA for the CDR3: TGTGCCAGCAGCTTAGGAGGGACAGGGCACCAAGAGACCCAGTACTTC. This gives the protein CASSLGGTGHQETQYF.

V and J are TRBV5-1 and TRBJ1-6; D is unclear. Per germline, CDR1 SGHRS and CDR2 YFSETQ. V was trimmed by 0 bases and J by 0 bases, leaving 7 bases between them. CDR3 length: 16 amino acids. Here the CDR3 reads CASSLDRSSYNSPLHF. The CDR3 DNA sequence: TGCGCCAGCAGCTTGGACCGGAGCTCCTATAATTCACCCCTCCACTTT.

The genes are TRBV6-6 and TRBJ1-1, with D perhaps matching TRBD1 (5 bases). This CDR3 contains 14 residues. Trimming removed 2 bases at V and 5 bases at J, with 12 bases between. Germline loops: CDR1 MNHNY, CDR2 SVGAGI (reference sequence). This CDR3 reads CASSYGGIETEAFF. CDR3 coding DNA: TGTGCCAGCAGTTACGGGGGGATTGAGACTGAAGCTTTCTTT.

The rearrangement joins TRBV5-1 to TRBJ2-1; weak D call: TRBD1 (6 bases). The germline V gene has CDR1 SGHRS and CDR2 YFSETQ. The CDR3 covers 17 residues. V was shortened by 3 bases and J by 6 bases, with 22 bases between the two germline ends. The CDR3 spells CASSSYQLTGEGNEQFF. CDR3 bases: TGCGCCAGCAGCTCATATCAATTGACAGGCGAGGGCAATGAGCAGTTCTTC.

This clone was detected only once. The chain carries TRBV4-1 and TRBJ2-1; D is possibly TRBD2 (6 bases). Germline CDR1 reads MGHRA; CDR2 reads YSYEKL. This CDR3 has 16 residues. Trimming shortened V by 0 bases and J by 4 bases, and 13 bases separated the two germline ends. CDR3 in amino acids: CASSQDEVGSYNEQFF. The CDR3 bases are TGCGCCAGCAGCCAAGATGAGGTCGGGAGTTACAATGAGCAGTTCTTC.